A selection of T cell receptor beta chains follows, all from one sample in a study of cytomegalovirus exposure and HLA in healthy donors. Measured with immunoSEQ multiplex PCR; TCRdb has only the in-frame clones, and not every one. The data contain some 160,000 clones, more than 60% of them singletons. Material for sequencing was PBMCs. All receptors derive from a woman in her thirties in good health and CMV-seronegative. CDR3s include the opening cysteine and the closing phenylalanine or tryptophan. The order of the fields is clone size, CDR3 length, V gene, D gene, J gene, CDR3 DNA, CDR3 protein. The D gene is left open where the match is weak. Rows give clone size only sometimes, using once, few, many, or a class for an expanded clone.

NA	16	TRBV11-2	NA	TRBJ1-3	TGTGCCAGCAGCTTAGATTACAGGGCGCGTGGAAACACCATATATTTT	CASSLDYRARGNTIYF
NA	14	TRBV7-6	NA	TRBJ1-1	TGTGCCAGCAGACCCGGGGGGGCGAGCACTGAAGCTTTCTTT	CASRPGGASTEAFF
few	13	TRBV28	NA	TRBJ1-5	TGTGCCAGCGAGGACAATCACGGTCAGCCCCAGCATTTT	CASEDNHGQPQHF
NA	14	TRBV6-5	NA	TRBJ1-6	TGTGCCAGCAGGCGACTGGACTATAATTCACCCCTCCACTTT	CASRRLDYNSPLHF
many	15	TRBV6-5	NA	TRBJ1-6	TGTGCCAGCAGTTACGAGCTAAACCCAAATTCACCCCTCCACTTT	CASSYELNPNSPLHF
NA	14	TRBV6-6	TRBD1	TRBJ1-1	TGTGCCAGCAGCCAACAGGGGGCGCTCACTGAAGCTTTCTTT	CASSQQGALTEAFF
NA	12	TRBV13	NA	TRBJ2-7	TGTGCCAGCAGCTTACGCGGGTACGAGCAGTACTTC	CASSLRGYEQYF
NA	15	TRBV9	TRBD1	TRBJ2-2	TGTGCCAGCAGCCTTGGACAGGGTGCCACCGGGGAGCTGTTTTTT	CASSLGQGATGELFF
NA	16	TRBV11-3	TRBD2	TRBJ2-3	TGTGCCAGCAGCCCAGGGACTAGCGGGGGGGCAGATACGCAGTATTTT	CASSPGTSGGADTQYF
few	15	TRBV2	NA	TRBJ1-2	TGTGCCAGCAGTGAACGAGGAGGGCCTAGTAAGGGCTACACCTTC	CASSERGGPSKGYTF
NA	13	TRBV19	NA	TRBJ1-5	TGTGCCAGTAGTCGGACAAGTCGGCAGCCCCAGCATTTT	CASSRTSRQPQHF
NA	15	TRBV7-2	NA	TRBJ1-6	TGTGCCAGCAGCTTATCGAATCGGGGCGGGACACCCCTCCACTTT	CASSLSNRGGTPLHF
NA	14	TRBV5-8	NA	TRBJ1-2	TGTGCCAGCAAGTTCAGGGGCACTGGCGGTGGCTACACCTTC	CASKFRGTGGGYTF
many	16	TRBV2	TRBD2	TRBJ2-7	TGTGCCAGCAGTCTCCATAATAGCGGGGGCCTATACGAGCAGTACTTC	CASSLHNSGGLYEQYF
NA	13	TRBV14	NA	TRBJ2-5	TGTGCCAGCAGCCAAAGAGGTTGGGAGACCCAGTACTTC	CASSQRGWETQYF
NA	13	TRBV19	NA	TRBJ1-1	TGTGCCAGTAGTGTGGGGGGGAGCACTGAAGCTTTCTTT	CASSVGGSTEAFF
NA	16	TRBV5-8	NA	TRBJ1-1	TGTGCCAGCAGCTTGTATGCCGGACACATGAACACTGAAGCTTTCTTT	CASSLYAGHMNTEAFF
NA	16	TRBV14	NA	TRBJ2-5	TGTGCCAGCAGCCAAGTGGGGGGAGCCTCGGCGGAGACCCAGTACTTC	CASSQVGGASAETQYF
once	18	TRBV5-1	TRBD1	TRBJ1-1	TGCGCCAGCAGCTTGGACTGGACAGGGGGCGGAATGAACACTGAAGCTTTCTTT	CASSLDWTGGGMNTEAFF
NA	14	TRBV7-2	NA	TRBJ2-2	TGTGCCAGCAGCGCCCTGCGCGGGTCCGGGGAGCTGTTTTTT	CASSALRGSGELFF
NA	18	TRBV5-1	TRBD1	TRBJ1-3	TGCGCCAGCAGCTTCGACTGGACAGGAGAAGACTCTGGAAACACCATATATTTT	CASSFDWTGEDSGNTIYF
NA	17	TRBV18	TRBD2	TRBJ2-5	TGTGCCAGCTCACCAATCGGGGGACTAGCGTCCGGAGAGACCCAGTACTTC	CASSPIGGLASGETQYF
few	15	TRBV7-2	NA	TRBJ1-1	TGTGCCAGCAGCTTAGGTGCGGGGAGGATAACTGAAGCTTTCTTT	CASSLGAGRITEAFF
NA	15	TRBV7-9	TRBD1	TRBJ1-6	TGTGCCAGCACCCTCAGGGGACAGAAAAATTCACCCCTCCACTTT	CASTLRGQKNSPLHF
NA	16	TRBV5-1	TRBD1	TRBJ1-6	TGCGCCAGCAGCCTGAAACAGGGGGATGATAATTCACCCCTCCACTTT	CASSLKQGDDNSPLHF
NA	16	TRBV6-5	TRBD2	TRBJ2-1	TGTGCCAGCAGTTACTCGACTAGCGGGGGCCGACAGGAGCAGTTCTTC	CASSYSTSGGRQEQFF
few	10	TRBV29-1	NA	TRBJ2-7	TGCAGCGTTGGGTCTAACGAGCAGTACTTC	CSVGSNEQYF
few	17	TRBV7-7	TRBD2	TRBJ2-5	TGTGCCAGCAGCTTATTGTCTAGCGGGGGGCAACCAGAGACCCAGTACTTC	CASSLLSSGGQPETQYF
NA	15	TRBV13	NA	TRBJ2-5	TGTGCCAGCAGTACAAACAGGGCCTCCTCAGGGGAGCAGTACTTC	CASSTNRASSGEQYF
NA	18	TRBV28	TRBD1	TRBJ2-7	TGTGCCAGCAGTTTCTTCATCGGCGGGACAGGGCTTCCCTACGAGCAGTACTTC	CASSFFIGGTGLPYEQYF
NA	12	TRBV6-5	NA	TRBJ1-4	TGTGCCAGCAAAGGGGGGGGTGAAAAACTGTTTTTT	CASKGGGEKLFF
NA	16	TRBV7-2	NA	TRBJ2-3	TGTGCCAGCAGCTACTTCGGGGGTATTCGCACAGATACGCAGTATTTT	CASSYFGGIRTDTQYF
NA	14	TRBV29-1	TRBD2	TRBJ2-3	TGCAGCGTAGAGCGGGGGGCTCCGACAGATACGCAGTATTTT	CSVERGAPTDTQYF
once	13	TRBV9	NA	TRBJ2-1	TGTGCCTCGGCCCCTAGCTCCTACAATGAGCAGTTCTTC	CASAPSSYNEQFF
NA	16	TRBV14	TRBD1	TRBJ2-5	TGTGCCAGCAGGAGGGGGCCAGGGGGTTCGGCAGAGACCCAGTACTTC	CASRRGPGGSAETQYF
NA	13	TRBV7-9	TRBD1	TRBJ1-6	TGTGCCAGCAGTGGGACAGGGGATTCACCCCTCCACTTT	CASSGTGDSPLHF
NA	13	TRBV6-5	TRBD2	TRBJ2-5	TGTGCCAGCGGCGGGGGGCGGAAAGAGACCCAGTACTTC	CASGGGRKETQYF
once	14	TRBV30	TRBD1	TRBJ1-3	TGTGCCTGGAGGCCCGACAGGGCGAGAAACACCATATATTTT	CAWRPDRARNTIYF
NA	14	TRBV5-1	TRBD1	TRBJ2-7	TGCGCCAGCAGCGACCCGGGACAGTCCTACGAGCAGTACTTC	CASSDPGQSYEQYF
NA	15	TRBV5-1	TRBD1	TRBJ2-2	TGCGCCAGCACCTCCGGGACAGGGGCCACCGGGGAGCTGTTTTTT	CASTSGTGATGELFF